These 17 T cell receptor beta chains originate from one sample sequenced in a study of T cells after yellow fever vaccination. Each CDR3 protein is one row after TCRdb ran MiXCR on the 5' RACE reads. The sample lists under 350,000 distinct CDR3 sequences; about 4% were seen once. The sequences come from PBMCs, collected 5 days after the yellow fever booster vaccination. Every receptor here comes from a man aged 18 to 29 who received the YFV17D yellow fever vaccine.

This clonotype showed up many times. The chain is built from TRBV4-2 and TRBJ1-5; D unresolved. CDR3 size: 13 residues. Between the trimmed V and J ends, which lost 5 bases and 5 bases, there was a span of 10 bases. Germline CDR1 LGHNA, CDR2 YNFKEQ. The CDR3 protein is CASSSDGDQPQHF. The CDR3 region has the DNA TGTGCCAGCAGCTCGGACGGCGATCAGCCCCAGCATTTT.

CDR3: CASRRGGLDTQYF. Here the CDR3 DNA reads TGTGCCAGCCGGCGGGGGGGATTAGATACGCAGTATTTT. This chain joins TRBV27 and TRBJ2-3; 9 bases align to TRBD2. V shed 8 bases, J shed 5 bases, and the junction held 5 bases outside the gene matches. The CDR3 has 13 residues. Germline V CDR1 and CDR2: MNHEY, SMNVEV (reference sequence).

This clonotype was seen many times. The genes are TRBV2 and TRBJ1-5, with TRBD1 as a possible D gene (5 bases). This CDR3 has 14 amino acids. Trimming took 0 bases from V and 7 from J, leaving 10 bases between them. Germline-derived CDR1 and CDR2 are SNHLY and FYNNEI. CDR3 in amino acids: CASSEAGRDQPQHF. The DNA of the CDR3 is TGTGCCAGCAGTGAAGCTGGCAGGGACCAGCCCCAGCATTTT.

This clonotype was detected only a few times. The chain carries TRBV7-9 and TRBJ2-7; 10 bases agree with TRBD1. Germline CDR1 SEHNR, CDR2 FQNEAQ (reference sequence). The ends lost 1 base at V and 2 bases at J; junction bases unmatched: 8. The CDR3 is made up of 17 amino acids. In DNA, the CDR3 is TGTGCCAGCAGCTTAGGAATAGCAGGGACAGGGGCCTACGAGCAGTACTTC. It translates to CASSLGIAGTGAYEQYF.

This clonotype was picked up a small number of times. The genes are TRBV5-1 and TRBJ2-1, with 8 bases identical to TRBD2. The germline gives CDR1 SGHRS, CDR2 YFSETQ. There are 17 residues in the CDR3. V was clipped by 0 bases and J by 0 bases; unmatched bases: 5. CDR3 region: CASSLDVAGISYNEQFF. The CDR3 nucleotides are TGCGCCAGCAGCTTGGATGTAGCGGGGATCTCCTACAATGAGCAGTTCTTC. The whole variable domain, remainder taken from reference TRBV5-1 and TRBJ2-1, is KAGVTQTPRYLIKTRGQQVTLSCSPISGHRSVSWYQQTPGQGLQFLFEYFSETQRNKGNFPGRFSGRQFSNSRSEMNVSTLELGDSALYLCASSLDVAGISYNEQFFGPGTRLTVL.

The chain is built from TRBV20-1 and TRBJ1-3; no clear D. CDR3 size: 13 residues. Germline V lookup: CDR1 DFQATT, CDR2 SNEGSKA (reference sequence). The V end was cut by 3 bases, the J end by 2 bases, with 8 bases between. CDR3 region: CSASLGAGNTIYF. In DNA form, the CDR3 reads TGCAGTGCTAGTCTGGGTGCTGGAAACACCATATATTTT.

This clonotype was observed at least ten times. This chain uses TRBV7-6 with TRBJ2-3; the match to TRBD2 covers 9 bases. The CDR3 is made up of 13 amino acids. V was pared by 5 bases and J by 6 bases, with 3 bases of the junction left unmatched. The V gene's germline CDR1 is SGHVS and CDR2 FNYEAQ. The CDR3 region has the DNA TGTGCCAGCAGCCCAGGACTAGCGGATACGCAGTATTTT. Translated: CASSPGLADTQYF.

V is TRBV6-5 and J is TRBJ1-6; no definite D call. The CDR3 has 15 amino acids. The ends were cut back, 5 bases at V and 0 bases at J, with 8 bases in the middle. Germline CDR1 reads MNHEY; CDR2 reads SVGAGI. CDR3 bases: TGTGCCAGCAGTAAGGACGTCTCCTATAATTCACCCCTCCACTTT. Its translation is CASSKDVSYNSPLHF.

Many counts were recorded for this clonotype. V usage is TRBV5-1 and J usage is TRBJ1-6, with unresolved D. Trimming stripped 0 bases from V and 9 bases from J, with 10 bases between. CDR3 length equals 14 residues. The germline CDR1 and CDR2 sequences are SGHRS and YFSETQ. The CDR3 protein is CASSLEVMGSPLHF. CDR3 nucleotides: TGCGCCAGCAGCTTGGAGGTCATGGGTTCACCCCTCCACTTT.

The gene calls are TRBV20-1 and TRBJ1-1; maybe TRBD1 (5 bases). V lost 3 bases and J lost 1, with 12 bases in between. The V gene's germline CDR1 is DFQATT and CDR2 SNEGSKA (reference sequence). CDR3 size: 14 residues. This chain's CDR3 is CSASHAGKNTEAFF. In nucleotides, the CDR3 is TGCAGTGCTAGCCATGCAGGGAAGAACACTGAAGCTTTCTTT.

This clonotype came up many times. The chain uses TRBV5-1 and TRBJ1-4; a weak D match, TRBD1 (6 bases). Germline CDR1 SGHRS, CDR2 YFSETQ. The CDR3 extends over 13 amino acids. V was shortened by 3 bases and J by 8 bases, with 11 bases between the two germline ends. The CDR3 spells CASSSRQEEKLFF. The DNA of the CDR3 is TGCGCCAGCAGCTCCCGACAGGAGGAAAAACTGTTTTTT.

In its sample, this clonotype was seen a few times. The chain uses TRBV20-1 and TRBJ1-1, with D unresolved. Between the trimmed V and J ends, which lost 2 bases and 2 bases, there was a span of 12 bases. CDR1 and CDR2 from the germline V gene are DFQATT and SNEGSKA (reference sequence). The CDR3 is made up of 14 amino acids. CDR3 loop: CSARYITGNTEAFF. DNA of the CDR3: TGCAGTGCTAGATATATAACGGGAAACACTGAAGCTTTCTTT.

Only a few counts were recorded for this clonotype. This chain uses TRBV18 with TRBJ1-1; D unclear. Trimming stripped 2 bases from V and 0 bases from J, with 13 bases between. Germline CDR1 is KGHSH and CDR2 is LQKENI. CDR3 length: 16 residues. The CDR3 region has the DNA TGTGCCAGCTCACCAGAGAACTGGTACATGAACACTGAAGCTTTCTTT. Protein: CASSPENWYMNTEAFF. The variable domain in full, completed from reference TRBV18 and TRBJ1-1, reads NAGVMQNPRHLVRRRGQEARLRCSPMKGHSHVYWYRQLPEEGLKFMVYLQKENIIDESGMPKERFSAEFPKEGPSILRIQQVVRGDSAAYFCASSPENWYMNTEAFFGQGTRLTVV.

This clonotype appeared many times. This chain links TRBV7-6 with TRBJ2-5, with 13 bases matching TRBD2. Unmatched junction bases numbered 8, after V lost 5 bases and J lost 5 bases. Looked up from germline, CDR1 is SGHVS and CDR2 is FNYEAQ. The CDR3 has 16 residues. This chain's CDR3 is CASSLLGTSGIETQYF. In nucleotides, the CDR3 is TGTGCCAGCAGCCTTCTAGGGACTAGCGGGATCGAGACCCAGTACTTC.

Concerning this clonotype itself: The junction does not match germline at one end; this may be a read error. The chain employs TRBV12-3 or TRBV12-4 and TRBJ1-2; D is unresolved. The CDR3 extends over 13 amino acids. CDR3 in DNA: TGTGCCAGCACTTTACGGAGGATTTATGGCTACACCTTC. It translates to CASTLRRIYGYTF.

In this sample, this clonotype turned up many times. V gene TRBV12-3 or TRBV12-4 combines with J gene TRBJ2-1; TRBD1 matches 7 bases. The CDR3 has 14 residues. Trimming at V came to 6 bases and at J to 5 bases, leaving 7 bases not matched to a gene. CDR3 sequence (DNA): TGTGCCAGCAGCTACAGGGGTTTGGACAATGAGCAGTTCTTC. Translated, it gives CASSYRGLDNEQFF.

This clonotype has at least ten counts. For the CDR3, the DNA is TGTGCCAGCAGTCCCCGGGACAGGGCGGGCTATGGCTACACCTTC. Its translation: CASSPRDRAGYGYTF. The chain carries TRBV12-3 or TRBV12-4 and TRBJ1-2; the match to TRBD1 covers 9 bases. Trimming took 5 bases from V and 4 from J; bases not matched to a gene: 8. This CDR3 comprises 15 residues.